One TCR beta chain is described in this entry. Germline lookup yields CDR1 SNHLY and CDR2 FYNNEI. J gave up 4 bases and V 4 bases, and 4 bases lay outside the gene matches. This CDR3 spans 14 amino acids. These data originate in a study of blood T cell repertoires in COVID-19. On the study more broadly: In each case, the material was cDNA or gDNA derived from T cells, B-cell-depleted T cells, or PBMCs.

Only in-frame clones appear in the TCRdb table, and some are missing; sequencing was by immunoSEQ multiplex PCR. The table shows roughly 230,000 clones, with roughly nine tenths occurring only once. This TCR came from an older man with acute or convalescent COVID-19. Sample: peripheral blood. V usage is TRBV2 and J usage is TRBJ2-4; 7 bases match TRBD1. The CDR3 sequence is CASSGDREKNIQYF. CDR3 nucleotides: TGTGCCAGCAGTGGAGACAGGGAAAAAAACATTCAGTACTTC.